These 29 T cell receptor beta chains share one sample of origin, sequenced in a study of T cell responses to AZD1222 COVID-19 vaccine. Profiling relied on immunoSEQ multiplex PCR, and the TCRdb table lists in-frame clones only, not all of them. The repertoire consists of more than 60,000 clones, with 83% occurring once and the leading ten covering approximately 1.4%. This material consisted of peripheral blood, taken 28 days after the second AZD1222 dose. The receptor set was obtained from an adult who received the AZD1222 COVID-19 vaccine.

The chain employs TRBV6-2 or TRBV6-3 and TRBJ2-5; either TRBD1 or TRBD2 may supply D (7 bases each). The V and J ends lost 5 bases and 5 bases respectively, with 21 bases between them. Germline assignment: CDR1 MNHEY and CDR2 SVGEGT. This CDR3 contains 16 residues. The DNA for the CDR3 is TGTGCCAGCAGTACCCCACGGGGAGGGGGCGAGGAGACCCAGTACTTC. Encoded protein: CASSTPRGGGEETQYF.

V is TRBV14 and J is TRBJ2-7, with D maybe TRBD1 (5 bases). V was cut by 2 bases and J by 4 bases, with 12 bases left in between. Germline loops: CDR1 SGHDN, CDR2 FVKESK. The CDR3 has 14 residues. Here the CDR3 reads CASSQRGPYYEQYF. CDR3 nucleotide sequence: TGTGCCAGCAGCCAAAGGGGCCCTTATTACGAGCAGTACTTC.

The chain combines TRBV5-6 with TRBJ1-1; D not certain. Between the trimmed V and J ends, which lost 1 base and 1 base, there was a span of 11 bases. The CDR3 contains 15 residues. Germline CDR1 and CDR2: SGHDT and YYEEEE. CDR3 in amino acids: CASSLRSGSNTEAFF. For the CDR3, the DNA is TGTGCCAGCAGCTTGCGCAGCGGGTCGAACACTGAAGCTTTCTTT.

The chain joins TRBV19 to TRBJ1-5, with 7 nucleotides matching TRBD1. This CDR3 comprises 15 residues. J lost 0 bases, V lost 5 bases, and 4 bases had no gene match. The germline V gene encodes CDR1 LNHDA and CDR2 SQIVND (reference sequence). CDR3 in amino acids: CASSETGLSNQPQHF. The CDR3 DNA reads TGTGCCAGTAGTGAGACAGGGCTTAGCAATCAGCCCCAGCATTTT.

J is TRBJ1-3 and V is TRBV6-5; D is perhaps TRBD1 (6 bases). CDR1 MNHEY and CDR2 SVGAGI come from the germline V gene. V was pared by 8 bases and J by 0 bases, with 14 bases between. The CDR3 has 15 amino acids. CDR3 coding DNA: TGTGCCAGCGGAACAGGGTCGGGCTCTGGAAACACCATATATTTT. Encoded protein: CASGTGSGSGNTIYF.

The genes are TRBV19 and TRBJ2-1; D is unclear. CDR1 and CDR2 from the germline V gene are LNHDA and SQIVND (reference sequence). The CDR3 length is 13 residues. Deletions cut 5 bases from V and 8 bases from J, with 13 bases between. The CDR3 region is CASSVGPGDEQFF. The CDR3 DNA sequence: TGTGCCAGTAGTGTCGGACCGGGCGATGAGCAGTTCTTC.

The CDR3, as DNA: TGTGCCAGCAGCCAAGAACTTGAGGGACTAGGGGAGCTGTTTTTT. This codes for CASSQELEGLGELFF. The chain has TRBV4-2 and TRBJ2-2; 7 nucleotides agree with TRBD2. Per germline, CDR1 LGHNA and CDR2 YNFKEQ. The trim removed 0 bases at V and 8 bases at J, leaving 6 bases unmatched. CDR3 length: 15 residues.

This clone turned up a few times. The chain employs TRBV10-3 and TRBJ1-2, with unresolved D. This CDR3 has 14 residues. Germline assignment: CDR1 ENHRY and CDR2 SYGVKD. The ends were cut back, 0 bases at V and 8 bases at J, with 13 bases in the middle. The CDR3 bases are TGTGCCATCAGTGAGTCGGGTCGGTACGTAGGCTACACCTTC. Its translation: CAISESGRYVGYTF.

The chain is built from TRBV19 and TRBJ1-2, with 7 bases identical to TRBD1. Per germline, CDR1 LNHDA and CDR2 SQIVND (reference sequence). Unmatched junction bases numbered 8, after V lost 5 bases and J lost 2 bases. CDR3 length: 15 amino acids. CDR3 bases: TGTGCCAGTAGTGCCCCAGACAGGGCAAACTATGGCTACACCTTC. Its translation is CASSAPDRANYGYTF.

The chain is built from TRBV7-2 and TRBJ2-2; D gene ambiguous. From germline, CDR1 is SGHTA and CDR2 FQGNSA. The CDR3 contains 13 residues. V lost 1 base, J lost 7 bases, and 7 bases lay in between. The CDR3 DNA reads TGTGCCAGCAGCTTAGGAGTCAACGGGGAGCTGTTTTTT. Translation: CASSLGVNGELFF. Full variable domain (missing parts from reference TRBV7-2 and TRBJ2-2): GAGVSQSPSNKVTEKGKDVELRCDPISGHTALYWYRQSLGQGLEFLIYFQGNSAPDKSGLPSDRFSAERTGGSVSTLTIQRTQQEDSAVYLCASSLGVNGELFFGEGSRLTVL.

V gene TRBV28 combines with J gene TRBJ2-2; 8 bases are shared with TRBD2. This CDR3 has 17 amino acids. From germline, CDR1 is MDHEN and CDR2 SYDVKM. Trimming took 4 bases from V and 6 from J; bases not matched to a gene: 13. CDR3 in amino acids: CASSSPPGRASSGELFF. The CDR3 coding sequence is TGTGCCAGCAGTTCCCCTCCCGGGAGGGCTTCCTCCGGGGAGCTGTTTTTT.

This chain connects TRBV7-2 to TRBJ1-5, with D maybe TRBD1 (5 bases). The CDR3 spans 14 residues. Germline CDR1 and CDR2: SGHTA and FQGNSA. V gave up 4 bases and J gave up 4 bases, with 11 bases separating them. In DNA, the CDR3 is TGTGCCAGCAGCTCGACAGCCTCTAATCAGCCCCAGCATTTT. Its protein product is CASSSTASNQPQHF.

A few counts support this clone. The chain recombines TRBV10-2 with TRBJ2-3; 16 bases map to TRBD2. Trimming cost V 7 bases and J 6 bases; bases outside gene matches: 10. This CDR3 has 17 amino acids. Per germline, CDR1 WSHSY and CDR2 SAAADI. CDR3 in DNA: TGCGCCAGCATTAGATCCGGGACTAGCGGGAGGGATGATACGCAGTATTTT. Its protein product is CASIRSGTSGRDDTQYF.

The J gene is TRBJ1-5, the V gene TRBV28; TRBD1 is a possible D gene (5 bases). Trimming removed 5 bases at V and 7 bases at J, with 15 bases between. This CDR3 region has 14 residues. The V gene's germline CDR1 is MDHEN and CDR2 SYDVKM. CDR3 loop: CASSPGLNGQPQHF. DNA for the CDR3: TGTGCCAGCAGTCCGGGACTCAATGGACAGCCCCAGCATTTT.

Of note for this clone: Its ends do not fully match the called genes, so a read error is possible. The chain joins TRBV4-3 to TRBJ1-2; maybe TRBD1 (6 bases). The germline V gene has CDR1 LGHNA and CDR2 YSLEER. The CDR3 has 13 amino acids. The CDR3 DNA sequence: TGCGCCAGCAGCCAATCCCGACAGGAGAGCGGCCTCTTC. Amino acid sequence: CASSQSRQESGLF.

V and J are TRBV27 and TRBJ1-2, with a weak D call TRBD1 (5 bases). Looked up from germline, CDR1 is MNHEY and CDR2 is SMNVEV (reference sequence). The CDR3 is 14 residues long. Trimming took off 5 bases at V and 3 bases at J, with 13 bases between the two ends. This chain's CDR3 is CASSLRGAYYGYTF. The CDR3 bases are TGTGCCAGCAGTCTACGTGGGGCCTACTATGGCTACACCTTC.

Here the CDR3 DNA reads TGTGCCAGCAGCTCCGGACAGTTCTATGGCTACACCTTC. It codes for CASSSGQFYGYTF. The V gene is TRBV5-4, the J gene TRBJ1-2; D might be TRBD1 (6 bases). V was pared by 3 bases and J by 4 bases, with 10 bases between. The CDR3 length is 13 residues. From germline, CDR1 is SGHNT and CDR2 YYREEE (reference sequence).

The chain has TRBV5-4 and TRBJ1-2, with TRBD1 matching over 10 bases. V lost 4 bases, J lost 4 bases, and 7 bases stayed unmatched. The CDR3 is 15 amino acids. Germline CDR1 reads SGHNT; CDR2 reads YYREEE (reference sequence). Here the CDR3 reads CASSDRGRRTYGYTF. CDR3 in DNA: TGTGCCAGCAGCGACAGGGGGCGTAGGACCTATGGCTACACCTTC.

This clone was found a few times. This chain connects TRBV5-6 to TRBJ1-6, with TRBD1 matching over 7 bases. The CDR3 extends over 17 amino acids. Germline loops: CDR1 SGHDT, CDR2 YYEEEE. The V gene end was trimmed by 3 bases and the J gene end by 2 bases; junction bases not matched to a gene: 8. CDR3 amino acids: CASSSDRAFPYNSPLHF. CDR3 in DNA: TGTGCCAGCAGCTCCGACAGGGCCTTTCCCTATAATTCACCCCTCCACTTT. Full variable domain (missing parts from reference TRBV5-6 and TRBJ1-6): DAGVTQSPTHLIKTRGQQVTLRCSPKSGHDTVSWYQQALGQGPQFIFQYYEEEERQRGNFPDRFSGHQFPNYSSELNVNALLLGDSALYLCASSSDRAFPYNSPLHFGNGTRLTVT.

The chain is built from TRBV10-3 and TRBJ1-4; D unresolved. V lost 5 bases and J lost 0, with 7 bases in between. The CDR3 extends over 14 amino acids. CDR1 and CDR2 (germline): ENHRY, SYGVKD. CDR3 nucleotides: TGTGCCATCAGTCGTACAGCAACTAATGAAAAACTGTTTTTT. Translating it yields CAISRTATNEKLFF.

The J gene is TRBJ1-2, the V gene TRBV5-4; D might be TRBD1 (6 bases). The CDR3 has 15 amino acids. V was shortened by 0 bases and J by 5 bases, with 14 bases between the two germline ends. Germline V gene data show CDR1 as SGHNT and CDR2 as YYREEE (reference sequence). The CDR3 loop is CASSLDAGDLYGYTF. CDR3 DNA: TGTGCCAGCAGCTTGGACGCAGGGGACCTTTATGGCTACACCTTC.

This clone was observed a handful of times. This chain links TRBV9 with TRBJ1-2; D remains ambiguous. Germline CDR1 is SGDLS and CDR2 is YYNGEE. There are 14 residues in the CDR3. V was shortened by 4 bases and J by 2 bases, with 12 bases between the two germline ends. CDR3 DNA: TGTGCCAGCAGCCCAATGGACTCCAACTATGGCTACACCTTC. Translating it yields CASSPMDSNYGYTF.

The V call is TRBV6-6, the J call TRBJ1-3; no firm D call. The CDR3 runs 14 residues. The germline V gene encodes CDR1 MNHNY and CDR2 SVGAGI (reference sequence). V gave up 5 bases and J gave up 1 base, with 9 bases separating them. The CDR3 is CASSLGWSGNTIYF. In nucleotides, the CDR3 is TGTGCCAGCAGTCTCGGTTGGTCTGGAAACACCATATATTTT.

This chain connects TRBV11-2 to TRBJ1-2; the D gene is possibly TRBD1 (5 bases). V shed 5 bases and J shed 2 bases, with 6 bases lying between them. This CDR3 region has 12 residues. Germline lookup yields CDR1 SGHAT and CDR2 FQNNGV. Here the CDR3 DNA reads TGTGCCAGCAGCGAGGGGAACTATGGCTACACCTTC. It translates to CASSEGNYGYTF.

The chain is built from TRBV4-3 and TRBJ2-2; the D gene is possibly TRBD1 (6 bases). Between the trimmed V and J ends, which lost 1 base and 2 bases, there was a span of 8 bases. The CDR3 contains 15 residues. Germline CDR1 is LGHNA and CDR2 is YSLEER. CDR3 residues: CASSQGQANTGELFF. The CDR3 nucleotides are TGCGCCAGCAGCCAAGGACAGGCTAACACCGGGGAGCTGTTTTTT.

The chain couples TRBV27 to TRBJ2-5, with TRBD2 identical over 12 bases. This CDR3 region has 16 residues. Germline assignment: CDR1 MNHEY and CDR2 SMNVEV (reference sequence). V gave up 5 bases and J gave up 5 bases; unmatched junction bases: 9. The CDR3 loop reads CASSPQSTSGRETQYF. The CDR3 DNA reads as TGTGCCAGCAGTCCCCAATCCACTAGCGGGAGGGAGACCCAGTACTTC.

The chain has TRBV5-6 and TRBJ1-2, with 9 bases fitting TRBD1. Trimming cost V 2 bases and J 8 bases; bases outside gene matches: 7. Germline CDR1 SGHDT, CDR2 YYEEEE. The CDR3 extends over 14 amino acids. This chain's CDR3 is CASSLGQGSGGYTF. For the CDR3, the DNA is TGTGCCAGCAGCTTAGGACAGGGGTCGGGAGGCTACACCTTC.

V gene TRBV7-9 combines with J gene TRBJ1-4, with D tentatively TRBD1 (6 bases). Trimming pared 3 bases from V and 7 bases from J, leaving 12 bases between. The germline gives CDR1 SEHNR, CDR2 FQNEAQ (reference sequence). There are 14 residues in the CDR3. The DNA of the CDR3 is TGTGCCAGCAGCTTTGGGGGGCTAGGTGAAAAACTGTTTTTT. This gives the protein CASSFGGLGEKLFF.

This chain links TRBV21-1 with TRBJ2-3; TRBD1 was called by the table and not checked on the DNA. TRBV21-1 is classified as a pseudogene. The CDR3 contains 15 residues. This CDR3 reads CASSKVQVNTDTQYF. The CDR3 DNA reads as TGTGCCAGCAGCAAGGTACAGGTGAACACAGATACGCAGTATTTT.